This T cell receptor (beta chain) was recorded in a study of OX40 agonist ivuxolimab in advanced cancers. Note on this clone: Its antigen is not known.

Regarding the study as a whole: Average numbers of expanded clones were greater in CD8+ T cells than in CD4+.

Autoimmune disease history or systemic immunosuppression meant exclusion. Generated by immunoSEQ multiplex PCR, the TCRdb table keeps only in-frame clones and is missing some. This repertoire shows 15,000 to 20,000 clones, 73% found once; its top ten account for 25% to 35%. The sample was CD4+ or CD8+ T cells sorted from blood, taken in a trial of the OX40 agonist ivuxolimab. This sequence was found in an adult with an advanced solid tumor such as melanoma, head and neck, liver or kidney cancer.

CDR3 coding DNA: TGTGCCAGCAGTGAAGGACAGGCTAATTCACCCCTCCACTTT. As protein: CASSEGQANSPLHF. J is TRBJ1-6 and V is TRBV2; tentative D call: TRBD1 (6 bases). Germline CDR1 is SNHLY and CDR2 is FYNNEI. Between the trimmed V and J ends, which lost 1 base and 6 bases, there was a span of 7 bases. CDR3 size: 14 residues.